This entry is about one T cell receptor beta chain. The antigen is not known. In the PCR, 60 Vbeta and 13 Jbeta primers were used. Assay used: immunoSEQ multiplex PCR; TCRdb lists only in-frame clones, some missing. The sample lists around 91,000 clones, approximately 89% seen once, with approximately 10% in the top ten. This record belongs to a study of cytomegalovirus exposure and HLA in healthy donors. The study, taken as a whole, reports: The later analysis indicated that the majority of CMV-associated TCR beta chains appeared HLA-restricted. The study carried out a later analysis of TCR beta sequences. It associated approximately 17,000 of them with specific HLA alleles at a false discovery rate of 0.05.

CDR1 is SEHNR, CDR2 FQNEAQ, per germline (reference sequence). The CDR3 runs 18 residues. Trimming took 3 bases from V and 2 from J, leaving 20 bases between them. The clonotype was recovered from a man aged 30-40 years in good health and CMV-seropositive. The rearrangement joins TRBV7-9 to TRBJ2-1; weak D call: TRBD1 (6 bases). The specimen sequenced was PBMCs. The CDR3 coding sequence is TGTGCCAGCAGCTTTCCCAGGGGTGGAGCTGCTCCCTACAATGAGCAGTTCTTC. Translated, it gives CASSFPRGGAAPYNEQFF.